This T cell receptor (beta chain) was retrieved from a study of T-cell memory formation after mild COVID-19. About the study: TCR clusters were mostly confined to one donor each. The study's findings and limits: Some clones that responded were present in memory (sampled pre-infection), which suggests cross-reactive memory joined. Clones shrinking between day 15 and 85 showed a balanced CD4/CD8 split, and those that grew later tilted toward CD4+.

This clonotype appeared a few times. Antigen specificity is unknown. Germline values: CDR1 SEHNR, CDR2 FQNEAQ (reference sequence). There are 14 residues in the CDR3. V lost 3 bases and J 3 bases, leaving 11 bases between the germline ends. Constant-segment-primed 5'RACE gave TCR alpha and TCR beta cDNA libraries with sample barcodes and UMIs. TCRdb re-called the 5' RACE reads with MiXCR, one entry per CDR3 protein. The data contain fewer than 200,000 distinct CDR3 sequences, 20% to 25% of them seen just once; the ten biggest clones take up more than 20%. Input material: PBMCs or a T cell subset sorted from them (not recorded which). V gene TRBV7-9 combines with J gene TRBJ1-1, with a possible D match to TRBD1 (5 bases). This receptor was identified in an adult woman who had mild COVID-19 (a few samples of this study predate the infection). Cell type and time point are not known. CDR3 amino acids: CASSLGGGYTEAFF. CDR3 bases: TGTGCCAGCAGCTTGGGTGGGGGTTACACTGAAGCTTTCTTT.